The 3 T cell receptor beta chains below all came from one sample that was sequenced in a study of regulatory T cells in long-lasting Graves disease. Building the TCR beta libraries relied on iRepertoire HTBI primers, and CDR3 regions underwent Arm-PCR. MiXCR was run by TCRdb on the multiplex PCR reads, yielding one entry per CDR3 protein. The table includes approximately 400,000 distinct CDR3 sequences, roughly a quarter detected once. Specified time point: persistent/refractory GD, antithyroid drugs over 5 years with positive TRAb. PBMC-extracted RNA yielded the TCR library. Sequenced material: peripheral blood mononuclear cells (PBMCs), taken when the disease was refractory, from a patient treated with antithyroid drugs. These receptors were obtained from a female donor with Graves disease.

The CDR3 DNA reads TGCGCCAGCAGCTTGGATGGCGCGGCTACCTCTGGGGCCAACGTCCTGACTTTC. Its translation is CASSLDGAATSGANVLTF. The chain joins TRBV5-1 to TRBJ2-6; D ambiguous. There are 18 residues in the CDR3. Trimming removed 0 bases at V and 0 bases at J, with 13 bases between. Germline V CDR1 and CDR2: SGHRS, YFSETQ.

This clonotype was counted between two and nine times. CDR3 DNA sequence: TGCAGTGCTAGTTCGAGGGATCACGTCTCCTACGAGCAGTACTTC. As protein: CSASSRDHVSYEQYF. The chain links TRBV20-1 to TRBJ2-7; tentative D call: TRBD2 (5 bases). Trimming shortened V by 3 bases and J by 0 bases, and 15 bases separated the two germline ends. CDR1 and CDR2 from the germline V gene are DFQATT and SNEGSKA (reference sequence). The CDR3 covers 15 residues.

This chain connects TRBV5-1 to TRBJ2-7, with 10 bases aligning to TRBD1. The CDR3 is made up of 15 amino acids. From germline, CDR1 is SGHRS and CDR2 YFSETQ. Trimming took 0 bases from V and 5 from J; bases not matched to a gene: 5. The chain's CDR3 is CASSLEFGTGDEQYF. The CDR3, as DNA: TGCGCCAGCAGCTTGGAATTTGGGACAGGGGACGAGCAGTACTTC.